The rows below give T cell receptor beta chains drawn from one sample of a study of blood T cell repertoires in COVID-19. Libraries were prepared by immunoSEQ multiplex PCR; TCRdb keeps only in-frame clonotypes and omits some of them. This sample yields 310,000 or so clones, of which approximately 90% are seen a single time; around 10% belongs to the top ten. Sequenced: peripheral blood. The receptors were gathered from a man younger than 40 with COVID-19, enrolled during active disease. CDR3s include the opening cysteine and the closing phenylalanine or tryptophan. D genes are given only for firm matches. Not every row has a clone size; where given, it reads once, few, many or a size class.

TRBJ1-3 TRBV14 TRBD1 16 . TGTGCCAGCAGCCAACGGACAGGGGGCTCTGGAAACACCATATATTTT CASSQRTGGSGNTIYF
TRBJ1-5 TRBV7-6 . 17 . TGTGCCAGCAGCTTAGTAGGCGGACTCTATAGCAATCAGCCCCAGCATTTT CASSLVGGLYSNQPQHF
TRBJ2-1 TRBV7-9 TRBD2 16 . TGTGCCAGCAGCGAATCGGGCGGGAGTGGATACAATGAGCAGTTCTTC CASSESGGSGYNEQFF
TRBJ1-5 TRBV27 TRBD1 14 . TGTGCCAGCAGTCCTTCAGGGGGGAATCAGCCCCAGCATTTT CASSPSGGNQPQHF
TRBJ2-3 TRBV12-3/TRBV12-4 . 13 . TGTGCCAGCAGTTTTTCCCAGTTGGATACGCAGTATTTT CASSFSQLDTQYF
TRBJ2-7 TRBV30 TRBD2 17 . TGTGCCTGGAGTGGACCCACGGGACTAGTATATTCCTACGAGCAGTACTTC CAWSGPTGLVYSYEQYF
TRBJ2-7 TRBV6-6 . 13 . TGTGCCAGCAGTTACGACAACTCCTACGAGCAGTACTTC CASSYDNSYEQYF
TRBJ1-1 TRBV12-5 . 13 . TGTGCTAGTGGATCACAGGGGAACACTGAAGCTTTCTTT CASGSQGNTEAFF
TRBJ1-6 TRBV2 . 14 . TGTGCCAGCAGTGAGGGCAGTCAATATTCACCCCTCCACTTT CASSEGSQYSPLHF
TRBJ2-7 TRBV6-1 TRBD1 15 . TGTGCCAGCAGTGAGTGGACAGGGAGCCCCTACGAGCAGTACTTC CASSEWTGSPYEQYF
TRBJ2-1 TRBV7-3 TRBD2 17 . TGTGCCAGCAGCTTACAGGGACTAGCGGGAGGGTACAATGAGCAGTTCTTC CASSLQGLAGGYNEQFF
TRBJ1-5 TRBV19 . 13 . TGTGCCAGTAGTACGGATCGACAGCTTTCCCAGCATTTT CASSTDRQLSQHF
TRBJ1-1 TRBV4-1 . 14 . TGCGCCAGCAGCCACTACGACAGATTCACTGAAGCTTTCTTT CASSHYDRFTEAFF
TRBJ2-7 TRBV18 TRBD2 16 few TGTGCCAGCTCCCCCCGGGGTAGCGGGGGCTTCTACGAGCAGTACTTC CASSPRGSGGFYEQYF
TRBJ1-5 TRBV11-2 . 12 . TGTGCCAGCAGCGCCGGTTCTCAGCCCCAGCATTTT CASSAGSQPQHF
TRBJ2-6 TRBV19 TRBD1 19 . TGTGCCAGTAGTACCCCTTTGGACAGGGGGGCTGTTGGGGCCAACGTCCTGACTTTC CASSTPLDRGAVGANVLTF
TRBJ1-1 TRBV24-1 TRBD1 15 few TGTGCCACCAGTGATTCGACGACAGGGGGCACTGAAGCTTTCTTT CATSDSTTGGTEAFF
TRBJ2-2 TRBV7-7 TRBD2 16 . TGTGCCAGCAGCCCCATCGGGGGGGGGTTTCCAGGGGAGCTGTTTTTT CASSPIGGGFPGELFF
TRBJ2-7 TRBV19 TRBD2 16 . TGTGCCAGTAGTCCCGATTCGACTAGCGGGCGTCGTGAGCAGTACTTC CASSPDSTSGRREQYF
TRBJ1-1 TRBV7-9 . 10 . TGTGCCAGCAGCTTAGGCGTAACTTTCTTT CASSLGVTFF
TRBJ1-1 TRBV7-9 . 13 . TGTGCCAGCAGCTCCACAGGGATCGCTGAAGCTTTCTTT CASSSTGIAEAFF
TRBJ1-5 TRBV5-6 TRBD1 13 . TGTGCCAGCAGCAGCGAGGGGGCGAGGCCCCAGCATTTT CASSSEGARPQHF
TRBJ1-3 TRBV19 . 13 . TGTGCCAGTAGTAAGTCGGACAGAAACACCATATATTTT CASSKSDRNTIYF
TRBJ2-7 TRBV6-2/TRBV6-3 TRBD1 15 . TGTGCCAGCAGCCGAACCGGGACAGCCACCTACGAGCAGTACTTC CASSRTGTATYEQYF
TRBJ2-2 TRBV5-1 TRBD2 14 . TGCGCCAGCAGCTGGGGACTAGCTGCCGGGGAGCTGTTTTTT CASSWGLAAGELFF
TRBJ1-1 TRBV18 TRBD1 14 . TGTGCCAGCTCACCCTCACAGGGGGCGGGGGAAGCTTTCTTT CASSPSQGAGEAFF
TRBJ2-1 TRBV3-1/TRBV3-2 TRBD2 14 . TGTGCCAGCAGCCGACTAGCGGGGGACAATGAGCAGTTCTTC CASSRLAGDNEQFF
TRBJ2-5 TRBV6-5 . 14 . TGTGCCAGCAGCTCTCAGGGCCCCAAAGAGACCCAGTACTTC CASSSQGPKETQYF
TRBJ2-3 TRBV29-1 . 13 . TGCAGCGTTTTAAGCTACAGGGCAGATACGCAGTATTTT CSVLSYRADTQYF